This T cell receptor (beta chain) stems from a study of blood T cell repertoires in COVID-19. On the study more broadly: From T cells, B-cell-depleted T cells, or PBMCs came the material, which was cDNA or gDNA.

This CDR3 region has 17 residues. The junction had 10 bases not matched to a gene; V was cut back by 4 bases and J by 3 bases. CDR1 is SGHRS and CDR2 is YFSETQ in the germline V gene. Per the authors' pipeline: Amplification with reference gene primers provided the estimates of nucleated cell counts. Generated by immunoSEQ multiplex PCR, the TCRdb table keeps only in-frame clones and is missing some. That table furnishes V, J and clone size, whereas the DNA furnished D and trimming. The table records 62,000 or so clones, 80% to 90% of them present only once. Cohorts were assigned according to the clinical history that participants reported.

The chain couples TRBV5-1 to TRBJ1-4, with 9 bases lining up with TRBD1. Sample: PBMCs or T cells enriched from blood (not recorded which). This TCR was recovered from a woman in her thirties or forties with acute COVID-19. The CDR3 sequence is CASSATGTGLANEKLFF. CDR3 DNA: TGCGCCAGCAGCGCCACCGGGACAGGGTTAGCTAATGAAAAACTGTTTTTT.